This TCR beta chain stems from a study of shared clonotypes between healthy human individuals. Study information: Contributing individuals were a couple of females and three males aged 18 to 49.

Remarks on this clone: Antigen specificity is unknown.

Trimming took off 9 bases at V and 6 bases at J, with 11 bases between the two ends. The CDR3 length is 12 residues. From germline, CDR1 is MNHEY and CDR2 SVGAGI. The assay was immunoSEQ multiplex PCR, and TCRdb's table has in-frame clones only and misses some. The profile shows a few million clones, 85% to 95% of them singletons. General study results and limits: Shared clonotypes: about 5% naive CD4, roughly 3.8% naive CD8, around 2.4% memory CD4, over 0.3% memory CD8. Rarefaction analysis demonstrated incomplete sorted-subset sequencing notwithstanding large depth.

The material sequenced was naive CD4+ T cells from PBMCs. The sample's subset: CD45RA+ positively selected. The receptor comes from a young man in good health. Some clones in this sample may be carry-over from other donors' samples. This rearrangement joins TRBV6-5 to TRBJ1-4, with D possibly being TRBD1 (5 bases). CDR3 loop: CASGGKDEKLFF. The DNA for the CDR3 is TGTGCCAGTGGGGGGAAGGATGAAAAACTGTTTTTT.